This TCR beta chain was observed in a study of cytomegalovirus exposure and HLA in healthy donors. 13 Jbeta primers and 60 Vbeta primers were used for the PCR. Sequenced by immunoSEQ multiplex PCR; TCRdb stores in-frame clones only, minus some. The sample lists about 110,000 clones, more than 75% occurring once. J gave up 1 base and V 0 bases, and 11 bases lay outside the gene matches. CDR3 length equals 18 residues. Germline V lookup: CDR1 SGDLS, CDR2 YYNGEE. Sequencing input: PBMCs. The receptor was isolated from a man younger than 40 in good health and CMV-seropositive. The chain is built from TRBV9 and TRBJ2-3, with 7 bases lining up with TRBD2. The CDR3 reads CASSVGIGTAGRTDTQYF. The CDR3 nucleotides are TGTGCCAGCAGCGTAGGGATCGGTACAGCGGGGCGCACAGATACGCAGTATTTT.